Shown below are 6 T cell receptor beta chains from a single sample sequenced in a study of blood T cells in healthy people across ages. Combining a sample-barcoded 5' primer with a J-beta primer mix, a second PCR ran for roughly 7 to 11 cycles. TCRdb redid the calling of the 5' RACE reads with MiXCR, one entry per CDR3 protein. Among about 570,000 distinct CDR3 sequences listed, roughly a quarter were seen once. The sample was also linked to a second study, of T cells of mothers and their children.

Input material: blood. The receptors derive from a boy aged 2-9 years in good health.

This clonotype was recorded a few times. This chain uses TRBV7-3 with TRBJ2-1, with TRBD1 identical over 8 bases. The last part of the DNA fits TRBJ2-7 better; the J call may be wrong. The CDR3 is 14 amino acids. Germline CDR1 SGHTA, CDR2 FQGTGA. The CDR3: CASSPGQGPDEQYF. The CDR3 nucleotides are TGTGCCAGCAGCCCCGGACAGGGACCCGACGAGCAGTACTTC.

On this clonotype: A junction boundary mismatches the germline segment, possibly from a read error. The rearrangement uses TRBV7-8 and TRBJ1-2; D is perhaps TRBD1 (6 bases). This CDR3 is 14 amino acids long. Germline lookup yields CDR1 SGHVS and CDR2 FQNEAQ. CDR3 loop: CASSVAQGLYGYTF. In nucleotides, the CDR3 is TGTGCCAGCAGCGTAGCACAGGGACTTTATGGCTACACCTTC.

This clonotype was seen a few times. The chain couples TRBV9 to TRBJ2-5; D assignment may be TRBD1 or TRBD2 (6 bases each). The germline CDR1 and CDR2 sequences are SGDLS and YYNGEE. CDR3 length: 15 amino acids. Trimming pared 3 bases from V and 3 bases from J, leaving 15 bases between. In nucleotides, the CDR3 is TGTGCCAGCAGCGCGCCCTCAAGGGGGGAAGAGACCCAGTACTTC. Translated, it gives CASSAPSRGEETQYF. The full variable domain, in which reference TRBV9 and TRBJ2-5 provide the parts outside the CDR3, is DSGVTQTPKHLITATGQRVTLRCSPRSGDLSVYWYQQSLDQGLQFLIQYYNGEERAKGNILERFSAQQFPDLHSELNLSSLELGDSALYFCASSAPSRGEETQYFGPGTRLLVL.

The chain is built from TRBV20-1 and TRBJ2-7, with D perhaps TRBD2 (5 bases). Per the germline V gene, CDR1 is DFQATT and CDR2 is SNEGSKA (reference sequence). CDR3 size: 13 residues. V gave up 5 bases and J gave up 5 bases, with 16 bases separating them. The CDR3: CSAEGTGVHEQYF. Written as DNA, the CDR3 is TGCAGTGCTGAGGGCACCGGGGTCCACGAGCAGTACTTC.

The table lists this clonotype with many counts. The CDR3 DNA is TGTGCCAGCAGCTCCAATTACAAATCCGGGGAGCTGTTTTTT. It translates to CASSSNYKSGELFF. The chain joins TRBV11-2 to TRBJ2-2; D gene ambiguous. The V end lost 4 bases, the J end lost 6 bases, and 12 bases lay between the germline ends. The germline V gene encodes CDR1 SGHAT and CDR2 FQNNGV. The CDR3 is 14 residues long.

This clonotype was counted a few times. The J gene is TRBJ2-1, the V gene TRBV12-3 or TRBV12-4; 12 bases align to TRBD1. The CDR3 length is 15 residues. With V trimmed by 10 bases and J by 8 bases, 12 bases remained unmatched. This CDR3 reads CATCAGQGARDEQFF. CDR3 bases: TGTGCCACTTGTGCGGGACAGGGGGCGAGGGATGAGCAGTTCTTC.